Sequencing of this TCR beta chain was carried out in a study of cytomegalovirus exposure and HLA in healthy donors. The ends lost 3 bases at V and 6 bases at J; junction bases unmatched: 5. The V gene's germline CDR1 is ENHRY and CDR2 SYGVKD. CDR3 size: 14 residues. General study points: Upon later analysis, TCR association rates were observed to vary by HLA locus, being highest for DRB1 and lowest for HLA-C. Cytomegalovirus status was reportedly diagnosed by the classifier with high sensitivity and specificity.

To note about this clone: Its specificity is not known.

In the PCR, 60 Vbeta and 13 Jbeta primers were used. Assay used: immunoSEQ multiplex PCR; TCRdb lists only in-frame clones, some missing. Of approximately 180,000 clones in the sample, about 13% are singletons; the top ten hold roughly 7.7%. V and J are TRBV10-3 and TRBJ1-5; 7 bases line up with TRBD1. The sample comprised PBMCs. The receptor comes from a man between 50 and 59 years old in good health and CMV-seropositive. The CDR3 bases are TGTGCCATCAGTGAAGACAGGGTGGTTCAGCCCCAGCATTTT. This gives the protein CAISEDRVVQPQHF.